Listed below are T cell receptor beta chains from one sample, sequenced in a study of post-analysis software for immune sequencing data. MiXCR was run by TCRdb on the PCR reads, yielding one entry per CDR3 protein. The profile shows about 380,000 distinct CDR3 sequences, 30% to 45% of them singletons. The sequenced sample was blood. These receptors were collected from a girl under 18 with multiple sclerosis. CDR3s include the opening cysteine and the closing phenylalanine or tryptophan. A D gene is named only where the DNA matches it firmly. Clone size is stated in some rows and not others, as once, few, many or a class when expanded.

CDR3nt: TGTGCCAGCAGCGTAGATCAGGCAGCTAGCTCCTACGAGCAGTACTTC
CDR3aa: CASSVDQAASSYEQYF
j_gene: TRBJ2-7
abundance: NA
d_gene: NA
v_gene: TRBV9

CDR3nt: TGCAGTGCCCCGGACAGGGCGGAGACCCAGTACTTC
CDR3aa: CSAPDRAETQYF
j_gene: TRBJ2-5
abundance: NA
d_gene: TRBD1
v_gene: TRBV20-1

CDR3nt: TGTGCCAGCAGCTGGGGACGAGCGGGGACCACAGCTACGCAGTATTTT
CDR3aa: CASSWGRAGTTATQYF
j_gene: TRBJ2-3
abundance: NA
d_gene: TRBD2
v_gene: TRBV5-6

CDR3nt: TGCAGCGTTGAACTTACCCCATGGGAGGACAATGAGCAGTTCTTC
CDR3aa: CSVELTPWEDNEQFF
j_gene: TRBJ2-1
abundance: few
d_gene: NA
v_gene: TRBV29-1

CDR3nt: TGCGCCAGCAGCCGCGGGCGGGCGGGGGCTCGAAGAGAAGAGACCCAGTACTTC
CDR3aa: CASSRGRAGARREETQYF
j_gene: TRBJ2-5
abundance: few
d_gene: NA
v_gene: TRBV5-1

CDR3nt: TGCAGTGCTAGAGATCTCCCGGGGGACACTGAAGCTTTCTTT
CDR3aa: CSARDLPGDTEAFF
j_gene: TRBJ1-1
abundance: NA
d_gene: NA
v_gene: TRBV20-1

CDR3nt: TGTGCCAGCAGCCACACAGGGTACGGACAGCCCCAGCATTTT
CDR3aa: CASSHTGYGQPQHF
j_gene: TRBJ1-5
abundance: few
d_gene: NA
v_gene: TRBV14

CDR3nt: TGTGCCTGTACGACAGGCTACACTGAAGCTTTCTTT
CDR3aa: CACTTGYTEAFF
j_gene: TRBJ1-1
abundance: once
d_gene: NA
v_gene: TRBV28

CDR3nt: TGTGCCAGCAGTAACCCCGGGGGGCTCAGCTACGAGCAGTACTTC
CDR3aa: CASSNPGGLSYEQYF
j_gene: TRBJ2-7
abundance: few
d_gene: NA
v_gene: TRBV6-5

CDR3nt: TGCAGTGCTAGGGGAGGCAGAATCTACGAGCAGGACTTC
CDR3aa: CSARGGRIYEQDF
j_gene: TRBJ2-7
abundance: NA
d_gene: NA
v_gene: TRBV20-1

CDR3nt: TGCGCCAGCAGCTTGGGGCAGGGATTCGTTCGCGAGCAGTACTTC
CDR3aa: CASSLGQGFVREQYF
j_gene: TRBJ2-7
abundance: few
d_gene: NA
v_gene: TRBV5-1

CDR3nt: TGTGCCACCAGTGAGGGAGAGACCCAGTACTTC
CDR3aa: CATSEGETQYF
j_gene: TRBJ2-5
abundance: NA
d_gene: NA
v_gene: TRBV24-1

CDR3nt: TGCAGCGTTGAAGCGGGGCCGGATCCGAATGAGCAGTTCTTC
CDR3aa: CSVEAGPDPNEQFF
j_gene: TRBJ2-1
abundance: many
d_gene: NA
v_gene: TRBV29-1

CDR3nt: TGTGCCAGCAGTGAAGGGGGGGGGAGAAACACCATATATTTT
CDR3aa: CASSEGGGRNTIYF
j_gene: TRBJ1-3
abundance: once
d_gene: NA
v_gene: TRBV2

CDR3nt: TGCAGTGCCACTACAACGGGGGGGAAGGAGACCCAGTACTTC
CDR3aa: CSATTTGGKETQYF
j_gene: TRBJ2-5
abundance: NA
d_gene: TRBD2
v_gene: TRBV20-1

CDR3nt: TGTGCCAGCAGCTTAAGGCCCTCACAAGAGACCCAGTACTTC
CDR3aa: CASSLRPSQETQYF
j_gene: TRBJ2-5
abundance: many
d_gene: NA
v_gene: TRBV12-3/TRBV12-4

CDR3nt: TGCGCCAGCAGCTTGTTCGCTAGCACAGATACGCAGTATTTT
CDR3aa: CASSLFASTDTQYF
j_gene: TRBJ2-3
abundance: NA
d_gene: NA
v_gene: TRBV5-1

CDR3nt: TGTGCCAGCAGTGGGGCAGCCTGGCGCTCCTACAATGAGCAGTTCTTC
CDR3aa: CASSGAAWRSYNEQFF
j_gene: TRBJ2-1
abundance: few
d_gene: NA
v_gene: TRBV2

CDR3nt: TGTGCCAGCAGCTTAATGGGGCAGACCGGGGAGCTGTTTTTT
CDR3aa: CASSLMGQTGELFF
j_gene: TRBJ2-2
abundance: few
d_gene: NA
v_gene: TRBV7-3

CDR3nt: TGTGCCAGCAGTTTCGGGACCCCTGCTAACTATGGCTACACCTTC
CDR3aa: CASSFGTPANYGYTF
j_gene: TRBJ1-2
abundance: few
d_gene: NA
v_gene: TRBV27

CDR3nt: TGCAGCGTTGTGGAGTTACAAGGCTATGGCTACACCTTC
CDR3aa: CSVVELQGYGYTF
j_gene: TRBJ1-2
abundance: NA
d_gene: NA
v_gene: TRBV29-1

CDR3nt: TGTGCTAGTGGTTTGGTAGGAGGAAAAGACCGCGGGACCCAGTACTTC
CDR3aa: CASGLVGGKDRGTQYF
j_gene: TRBJ2-5
abundance: few
d_gene: NA
v_gene: TRBV12-5

CDR3nt: TGCAGTGCTGGGACAGGGGTATCCCACGAGCAGTACTTC
CDR3aa: CSAGTGVSHEQYF
j_gene: TRBJ2-7
abundance: NA
d_gene: TRBD1
v_gene: TRBV20-1

CDR3nt: TGCGCCAGCAGCTGGACGACTAGCGGGGTCTACAATGAGCAGTTCTTC
CDR3aa: CASSWTTSGVYNEQFF
j_gene: TRBJ2-1
abundance: NA
d_gene: TRBD2
v_gene: TRBV5-1

CDR3nt: TGTGCCAGCAGCTCAACCGGCCCCAGAGGCACAGATACGCAGTATTTT
CDR3aa: CASSSTGPRGTDTQYF
j_gene: TRBJ2-3
abundance: many
d_gene: NA
v_gene: TRBV7-8

CDR3nt: TGTGCCAGCAGCCCGACAGGGGGAATGGACTATGGCTACACCTTC
CDR3aa: CASSPTGGMDYGYTF
j_gene: TRBJ1-2
abundance: NA
d_gene: TRBD1
v_gene: TRBV7-9